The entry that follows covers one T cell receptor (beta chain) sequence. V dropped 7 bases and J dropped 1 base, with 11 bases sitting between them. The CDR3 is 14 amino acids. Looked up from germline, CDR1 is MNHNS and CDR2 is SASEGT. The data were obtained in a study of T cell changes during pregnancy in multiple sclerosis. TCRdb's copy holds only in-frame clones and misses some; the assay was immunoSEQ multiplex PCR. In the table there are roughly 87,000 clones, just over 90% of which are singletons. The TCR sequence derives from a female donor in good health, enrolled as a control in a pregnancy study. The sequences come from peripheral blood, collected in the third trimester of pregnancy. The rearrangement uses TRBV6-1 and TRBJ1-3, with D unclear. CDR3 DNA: TGTGCCAGCACGCGGGAGAGGTCTGGAAACACCATATATTTT. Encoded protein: CASTRERSGNTIYF.